A single sample is the source of the 6 T cell receptor beta chains below, sequenced in a study of T cell responses to AZD1222 COVID-19 vaccine (dated by TCRdb to 2020 to 2023). What this sample's time point label stands for: about 28 days (+/-7) after the second vaccine dose. Receptor amplification or capture employed the immunoSEQ multiplex PCR assay. This immuneACCESS table, as held by TCRdb, lists in-frame sequences with V and J called but not all clones. Of the missing ones, under half trace to an unresolved V gene in checked studies; the others have no known cause. Across this sample there are 150,000 to 200,000 clones, with about 91% seen only once. Clones ranked in the top ten supply more than 1% of the sample. Sequenced here: peripheral blood, sampled 28 days after the second AZD1222 dose. The source is an adult who received the AZD1222 COVID-19 vaccine.

This chain uses TRBV18 with TRBJ2-2; the D gene is possibly TRBD2 (5 bases). Deletions cut 6 bases from V and 2 bases from J, with 13 bases between. Per the germline V gene, CDR1 is KGHSH and CDR2 is LQKENI. CDR3 length: 15 residues. The CDR3 here is CASSQRTVNTGELFF. For the CDR3, the DNA is TGTGCCAGCTCCCAAAGGACTGTTAACACCGGGGAGCTGTTTTTT.

V gene TRBV19 combines with J gene TRBJ1-4, with D possibly matching TRBD1 (5 bases). The germline V gene has CDR1 LNHDA and CDR2 SQIVND (reference sequence). The CDR3 length is 14 residues. V lost 1 base and J 7 bases, leaving 10 bases between the germline ends. The CDR3 DNA follows: TGTGCCAGTAGTATAGGCGCAGGGCCTGAAAAACTGTTTTTT. As protein: CASSIGAGPEKLFF.

This chain joins TRBV5-6 and TRBJ2-7, with D tentatively TRBD1 (5 bases). Germline CDR1 and CDR2: SGHDT and YYEEEE. V lost 0 bases, J lost 3 bases, and 10 bases lay in between. The CDR3 is 14 residues long. The CDR3 spells CASSLGLTVYEQYF. CDR3 bases: TGTGCCAGCAGCTTGGGGCTGACAGTCTACGAGCAGTACTTC.

V and J are TRBV10-1 and TRBJ1-1; weak D call: TRBD1 (5 bases). The V gene lost 6 bases and the J gene lost 5 bases, with 22 bases spanning the gap. Germline CDR1 reads WNHNN; CDR2 reads SYGVQD (reference sequence). This CDR3 has 16 residues. The CDR3 is CASSGKLGAPQTEAFF. CDR3 in DNA: TGCGCCAGCAGCGGGAAACTAGGGGCCCCCCAAACTGAAGCTTTCTTT.

The genes are TRBV6-6 and TRBJ1-6, with D possibly TRBD1 on 6 matching bases. CDR3 size: 13 residues. V was pared by 11 bases and J by 10 bases, with 18 bases between. The germline gives CDR1 MNHNY, CDR2 SVGAGI (reference sequence). The CDR3, as DNA: TGTGCCTTAAACCCAGGGGAAGGGTCACCCCTCCACTTT. Translating it yields CALNPGEGSPLHF.

The chain employs TRBV4-1 and TRBJ2-4; perhaps TRBD2 as D (5 bases). Trimming shortened V by 0 bases and J by 8 bases, and 5 bases separated the two germline ends. The CDR3 length is 12 residues. Germline V gene lookup returns CDR1 MGHRA and CDR2 YSYEKL. In DNA, the CDR3 is TGCGCCAGCAGCCAAGAGGGAGACATTCAGTACTTC. Protein product: CASSQEGDIQYF.